Listed below are T cell receptor beta chains from one sample, sequenced in a study of T cell clones after liver transplantation. Antigens of these TCRs are unknown. The table came from immunoSEQ multiplex PCR; TCRdb's copy has only in-frame clones and leaves some out. The sample records over a thousand clones, just under 30% being singletons. What was sequenced was CD8+ T cells from PBMCs cultured with third-party cells. These receptors were collected from a human patient who received a liver transplant. Some T cells may be transferred from the graft donor. The CDR3 runs from the conserved cysteine through the conserved F or W. D genes are given only for firm matches. Size is omitted from some rows. Given values are once, few, many or a class for expanded clones.

>TRBJ2-7|TRBV4-1|-|few
TGCGCCAGCAGCCCTAGGGACCCGAGCTCCTACGAGCAGTACTTC
CASSPRDPSSYEQYF
>TRBJ1-5|TRBV6-1|-|-
TGTGCCAGCAGTCCCGGACGGGGAAATCAGCCCCAGCATTTT
CASSPGRGNQPQHF
>TRBJ2-7|TRBV27|-|few
TGTGCCAGCAGTCTGGGAACTAGAGGCTACGAGCAGTACTTC
CASSLGTRGYEQYF
>TRBJ1-2|TRBV9|-|-
TGTGCCAGCAGCCAAGGGTTAATAGGGGGCTATGGCTACACCTTC
CASSQGLIGGYGYTF
>TRBJ2-7|TRBV6-6|-|-
TGTGCCAGCAGTTACGGTATGGGGAGCTACGAGCAGTACTTC
CASSYGMGSYEQYF
>TRBJ1-6|TRBV5-1|TRBD1|-
TGCGCCAGCAGCCCCGGACAGGGACGGTATAATTCACCCCTCCACTTT
CASSPGQGRYNSPLHF
>TRBJ2-3|TRBV15|-|large
TGTGCCACCAGCAGAGGAGGGGGTACGCAGTATTTT
CATSRGGGTQYF
>TRBJ1-3|TRBV11-1|-|-
TGTGCCAGCAGTTTGACAGCGAGCTCTGGAAACACCATATATTTT
CASSLTASSGNTIYF
>TRBJ1-1|TRBV5-1|-|few
TGCGCCAGCAGCTTGGAAGGGTCGGCTTTCTTT
CASSLEGSAFF
>TRBJ2-1|TRBV30|-|few
TGTGCCTGGACTACTATCCACTCCTACAATGAGCAGTTCTTC
CAWTTIHSYNEQFF
>TRBJ2-2|TRBV5-1|TRBD2|-
TGCGCCAGCAGTCGCGGACAACTAGCGGAGAACACCGGGGAGCTGTTTTTT
CASSRGQLAENTGELFF
>TRBJ2-5|TRBV2|-|-
TGTGCCAGCCGAACAGAGAAAGAGACCCAGTACTTC
CASRTEKETQYF
>TRBJ2-7|TRBV4-1|-|-
TGCGCCAGTAGCCAGGGTTCGCTCTACGAGCAGTACTTC
CASSQGSLYEQYF
>TRBJ2-7|TRBV11-2|-|large
TGTGCCAGCAGGGACATCAACTCCTACGAGCAGTACTTC
CASRDINSYEQYF
>TRBJ1-1|TRBV7-6|-|-
TGTGCCAGCAGCTTAGACTCGGGACACCTGAACACTGAAGCTTTCTTT
CASSLDSGHLNTEAFF
>TRBJ1-1|TRBV5-2|-|few
TGCGCCAGCAGCCAAGATGGGTCAGGGGGGACTGAAGCTTTCTTT
CASSQDGSGGTEAFF
>TRBJ2-7|TRBV7-7|-|few
TGCGCCAGCAGCCAAATAGCGGTGGGCTACGAGCAGTACTTC
CASSQIAVGYEQYF
>TRBJ1-4|TRBV9|-|-
TGTGCCAGCAGGGCAGGGGAGTCAACTAATGAAAAACTGTTTTTT
CASRAGESTNEKLFF
>TRBJ2-6|TRBV7-2|-|-
TGTGCCAGCAGCGTCATCGGGAGACGACAAAGTCGGGCCAACGTCCTGACTTTC
CASSVIGRRQSRANVLTF
>TRBJ2-3|TRBV5-1|-|few
TGCGCCAGCAGCTTGGAATTTGAGATCCCAGATACGCAGTATTTT
CASSLEFEIPDTQYF
>TRBJ2-7|TRBV5-1|-|medium-sized
TGCGCCAGCAGCGGCAGGAACAACTACGAGCAGTACTTC
CASSGRNNYEQYF
>TRBJ1-2|TRBV7-3|-|-
TGTGCCAGCAGCTCCAACCTTGACAGCAACTATGGCTACACCTTC
CASSSNLDSNYGYTF
>TRBJ2-1|TRBV15|-|-
TGTGCCACCGACCCTTTTTACCAGACGTTCAATGAGCAGTTCTTC
CATDPFYQTFNEQFF
>TRBJ2-3|TRBV11-2|-|-
TGTGCCAGCAGCCCAAGGGCCTCGTTGACAGATACGCAGTATTTT
CASSPRASLTDTQYF
>TRBJ1-1|TRBV2|-|-
TGTGCCAGCAGTGAACCCAAGATGAACACTGAAGCTTTCTTT
CASSEPKMNTEAFF
>TRBJ2-1|TRBV27|TRBD2|large
TGTGCCAGCAGCGCTGGGACTAGCGGTTACAATGAGCAGTTCTTC
CASSAGTSGYNEQFF
>TRBJ2-2|TRBV2|-|-
TGTGCCAGCAGTGAAGGGCCAACGCCCGGGGAGCTGTTTTTT
CASSEGPTPGELFF
>TRBJ2-3|TRBV30|-|few
TGTGCCTGGGAGGGGGGCACAGATACGCAGTATTTT
CAWEGGTDTQYF
>TRBJ1-3|TRBV25-1|-|large
TGTGCCAGCAGTGGCCCAGACACTGGAAACACCATATATTTT
CASSGPDTGNTIYF
>TRBJ2-7|TRBV4-1|-|few
TGCGCCAGCAGCCAAGATTCTCAGACCTACGAGCAGTACTTC
CASSQDSQTYEQYF
>TRBJ2-1|TRBV27|-|-
TGTGCCAGCAGCTCCTATCCAGGTTTCAATGAGCAGTTCTTC
CASSSYPGFNEQFF
>TRBJ2-3|TRBV29-1|TRBD2|-
TGCAGCGTTGAATGGGTCTTACTAGCGGGAGTAGCAGATACGCAGTATTTT
CSVEWVLLAGVADTQYF
>TRBJ2-1|TRBV5-6|TRBD2|-
TGTGCCAGCAGCTTCTTTAGCGGGGGCTACAATGAGCAGTTCTTC
CASSFFSGGYNEQFF
>TRBJ2-1|TRBV27|TRBD2|-
TGTGCCAGCAGTCTCGCCGTGGCGGGGGGATACAATGAGCAGTTCTTC
CASSLAVAGGYNEQFF
>TRBJ1-1|TRBV4-1|-|-
TGCGCCAGCAGCTTGGCCCGTCAGGGCCGGAACACTGAAGCTTTCTTT
CASSLARQGRNTEAFF
>TRBJ2-2|TRBV7-9|-|few
TGTGCCAGCAGCTACGGACGGTATGACACCGGGGAGCTGTTTTTT
CASSYGRYDTGELFF
>TRBJ1-5|TRBV5-4|TRBD1|large
TGTGCCAGCAGCTTGGCAGGGGGTGAGCCCCAGCATTTT
CASSLAGGEPQHF
>TRBJ2-7|TRBV6-1|TRBD1|few
TGTGCCAGCAGTCCCTACAGGGGACAGGGGTACGAGCAGTACTTC
CASSPYRGQGYEQYF
>TRBJ1-1|TRBV5-4|TRBD1|few
TGTGCCAGCAGCTGGGGACAGGGGCTTTACACTGAAGCTTTCTTT
CASSWGQGLYTEAFF
>TRBJ2-3|TRBV27|-|few
TGTGCCAGCAGTCAATACCTCACAGATACGCAGTATTTT
CASSQYLTDTQYF
>TRBJ2-7|TRBV19|TRBD1|large
TGTGCCAGTAGTCCTGGGACAGGGGCCTACGAGCAGTACTTC
CASSPGTGAYEQYF
>TRBJ2-7|TRBV9|-|few
TGTGCCAGCAGCCCCGCCGCACCGAGTAGCTACGAGCAGTACTTC
CASSPAAPSSYEQYF
>TRBJ2-1|TRBV2|-|few
TGTGCCAGCAACCTGGCGCTTGGAAATGAGCAGTTCTTC
CASNLALGNEQFF
>TRBJ2-7|TRBV25-1|-|-
TGTGCCAGCAGCGGACCTGGCCACGAGCAGTACTTC
CASSGPGHEQYF
>TRBJ1-1|TRBV6-5|-|-
TGTGCCACCAAAAAAGGGGTGTCGGCTTTCTTT
CATKKGVSAFF
>TRBJ2-7|TRBV7-7|TRBD2|medium-sized
TGTGCCAGCAGCCCGGGACTAGCGGGAGGGTCCGAGCAGTACTTC
CASSPGLAGGSEQYF
>TRBJ1-1|TRBV7-7|TRBD1|-
TGCGCCAGCAGCCAAGATGGGTCAGGGGGGACTGAAGCTTTCTTT
CASSQDGSGGTEAFF
>TRBJ2-7|TRBV11-3|TRBD2|few
TGTGCCAGCAGCACCCTAGCGGGGAACTACGAGCAGTACTTC
CASSTLAGNYEQYF
>TRBJ2-1|TRBV6-9|-|once
TGTGCCAGCAGTTTCCTAGTGGGGTCCTACAATGAGCAGTTCTTC
CASSFLVGSYNEQFF
>TRBJ2-2|TRBV27|-|few
TGTGCCAGCAGTTCTAACACCGGGGAGCTGTTTTTT
CASSSNTGELFF